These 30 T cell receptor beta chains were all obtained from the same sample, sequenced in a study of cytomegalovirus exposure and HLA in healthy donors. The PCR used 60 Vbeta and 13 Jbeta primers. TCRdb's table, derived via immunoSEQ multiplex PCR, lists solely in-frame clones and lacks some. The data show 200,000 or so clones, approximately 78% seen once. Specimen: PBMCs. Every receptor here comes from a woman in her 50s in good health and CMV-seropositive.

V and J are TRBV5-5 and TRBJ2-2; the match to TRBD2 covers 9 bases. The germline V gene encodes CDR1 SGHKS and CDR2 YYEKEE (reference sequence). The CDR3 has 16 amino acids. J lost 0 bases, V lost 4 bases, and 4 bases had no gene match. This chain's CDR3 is CASSRLAATNTGELFF. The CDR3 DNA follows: TGTGCCAGCAGCCGACTAGCGGCAACGAACACCGGGGAGCTGTTTTTT.

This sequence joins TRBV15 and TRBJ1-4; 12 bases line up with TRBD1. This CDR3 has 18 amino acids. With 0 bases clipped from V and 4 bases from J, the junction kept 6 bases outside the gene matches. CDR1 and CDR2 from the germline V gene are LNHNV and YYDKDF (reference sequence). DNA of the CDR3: TGTGCCACCAGCAGAGAACCGGGACAGGGGGCAATTAATGAAAAACTGTTTTTT. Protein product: CATSREPGQGAINEKLFF.

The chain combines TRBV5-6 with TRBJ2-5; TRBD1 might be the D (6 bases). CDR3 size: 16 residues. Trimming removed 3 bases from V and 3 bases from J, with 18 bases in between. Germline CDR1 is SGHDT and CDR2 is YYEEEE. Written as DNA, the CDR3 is TGTGCCAGCAGCTCCTATACAGGGTTAAGGGAAGAGACCCAGTACTTC. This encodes CASSSYTGLREETQYF.

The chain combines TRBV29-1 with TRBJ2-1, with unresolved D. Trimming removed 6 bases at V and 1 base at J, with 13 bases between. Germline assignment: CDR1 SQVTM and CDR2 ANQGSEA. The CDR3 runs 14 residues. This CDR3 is CSVVEQSSYNEQFF. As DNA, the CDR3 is TGCAGCGTAGTCGAACAGAGTTCCTACAATGAGCAGTTCTTC.

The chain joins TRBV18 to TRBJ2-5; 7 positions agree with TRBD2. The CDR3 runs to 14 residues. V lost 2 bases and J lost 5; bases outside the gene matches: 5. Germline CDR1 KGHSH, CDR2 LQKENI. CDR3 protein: CASSPLSSGETQYF. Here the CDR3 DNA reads TGTGCCAGCTCACCATTGAGTAGCGGGGAGACCCAGTACTTC. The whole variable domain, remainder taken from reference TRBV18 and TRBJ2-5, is NAGVMQNPRHLVRRRGQEARLRCSPMKGHSHVYWYRQLPEEGLKFMVYLQKENIIDESGMPKERFSAEFPKEGPSILRIQQVVRGDSAAYFCASSPLSSGETQYFGPGTRLLVL.

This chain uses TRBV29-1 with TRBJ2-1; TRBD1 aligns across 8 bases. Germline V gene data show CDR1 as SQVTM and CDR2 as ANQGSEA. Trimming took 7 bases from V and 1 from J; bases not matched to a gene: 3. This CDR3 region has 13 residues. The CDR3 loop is CSAGQGSYNEQFF. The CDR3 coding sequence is TGCAGCGCTGGACAGGGATCCTACAATGAGCAGTTCTTC.

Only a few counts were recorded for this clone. CDR3 DNA: TGTGCCACCTCACAGGGGGCTAAAGAGCAGTTCTTC. Translated, it gives CATSQGAKEQFF. V gene TRBV19 combines with J gene TRBJ2-1; 9 bases align to TRBD1. Germline CDR1 reads LNHDA; CDR2 reads SQIVND (reference sequence). The CDR3 covers 12 residues. The junction had 8 bases not matched to a gene; V was cut back by 10 bases and J by 10 bases.

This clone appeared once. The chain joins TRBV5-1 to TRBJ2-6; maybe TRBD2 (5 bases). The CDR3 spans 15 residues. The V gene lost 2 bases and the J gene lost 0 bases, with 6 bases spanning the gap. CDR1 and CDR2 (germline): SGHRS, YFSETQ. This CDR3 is CASSLAASGANVLTF. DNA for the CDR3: TGCGCCAGCAGCTTAGCGGCCTCTGGGGCCAACGTCCTGACTTTC. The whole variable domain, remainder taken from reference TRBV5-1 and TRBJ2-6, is KAGVTQTPRYLIKTRGQQVTLSCSPISGHRSVSWYQQTPGQGLQFLFEYFSETQRNKGNFPGRFSGRQFSNSRSEMNVSTLELGDSALYLCASSLAASGANVLTFGAGSRLTVL.

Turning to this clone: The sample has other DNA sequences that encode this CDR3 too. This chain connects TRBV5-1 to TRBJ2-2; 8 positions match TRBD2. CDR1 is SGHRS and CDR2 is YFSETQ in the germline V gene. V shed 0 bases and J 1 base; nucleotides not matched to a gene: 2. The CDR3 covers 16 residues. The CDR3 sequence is CASSLGLAGNTGELFF. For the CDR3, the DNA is TGCGCCAGCAGCTTGGGGCTAGCGGGGAACACCGGGGAGCTGTTTTTT.

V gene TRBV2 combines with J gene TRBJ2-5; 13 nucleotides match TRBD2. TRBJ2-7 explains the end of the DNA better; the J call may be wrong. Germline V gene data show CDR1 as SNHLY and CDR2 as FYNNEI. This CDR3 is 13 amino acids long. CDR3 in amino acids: CASRLAGGYEQYF. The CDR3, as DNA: TGTGCCAGTCGACTAGCGGGGGGCTACGAGCAGTACTTC.

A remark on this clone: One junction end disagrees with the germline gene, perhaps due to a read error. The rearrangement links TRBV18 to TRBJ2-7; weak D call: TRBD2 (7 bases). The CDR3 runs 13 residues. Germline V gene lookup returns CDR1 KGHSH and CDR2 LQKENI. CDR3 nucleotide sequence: TGTGCCAGCTCGCTGGGGGGGGGCTACAAGCAGTACTTC. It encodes CASSLGGGYKQYF.

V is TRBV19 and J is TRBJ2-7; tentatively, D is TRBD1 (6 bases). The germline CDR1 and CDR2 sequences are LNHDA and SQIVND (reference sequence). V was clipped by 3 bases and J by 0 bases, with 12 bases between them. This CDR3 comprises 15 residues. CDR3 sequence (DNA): TGTGCCAGTAGTATCCGGGACATAGGCTCCTACGAGCAGTACTTC. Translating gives CASSIRDIGSYEQYF. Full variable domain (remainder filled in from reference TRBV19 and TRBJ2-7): DGGITQSPKYLFRKEGQNVTLSCEQNLNHDAMYWYRQDPGQGLRLIYYSQIVNDFQKGDIAEGYSVSREKKESFPLTVTSAQKNPTAFYLCASSIRDIGSYEQYFGPGTRLTVT.

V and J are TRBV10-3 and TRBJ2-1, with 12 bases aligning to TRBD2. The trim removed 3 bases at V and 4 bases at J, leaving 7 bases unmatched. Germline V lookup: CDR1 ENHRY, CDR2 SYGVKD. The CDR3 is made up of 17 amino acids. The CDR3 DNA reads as TGTGCCATCAGTGAAGGTAGGGGGACTAGCGGGTACAATGAGCAGTTCTTC. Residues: CAISEGRGTSGYNEQFF.

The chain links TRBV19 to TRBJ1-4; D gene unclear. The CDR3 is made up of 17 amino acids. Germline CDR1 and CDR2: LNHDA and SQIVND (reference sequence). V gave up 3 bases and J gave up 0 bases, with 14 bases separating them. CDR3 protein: CASSIFPAVATNEKLFF. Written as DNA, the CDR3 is TGTGCCAGTAGTATCTTCCCGGCGGTTGCAACTAATGAAAAACTGTTTTTT.

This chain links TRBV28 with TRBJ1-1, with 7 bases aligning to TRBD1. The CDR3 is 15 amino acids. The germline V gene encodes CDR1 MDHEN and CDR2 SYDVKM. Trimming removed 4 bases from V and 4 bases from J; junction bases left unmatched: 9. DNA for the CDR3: TGTGCCAGCAGTTCCAAACAGGGGTTGGGCACTGAAGCTTTCTTT. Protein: CASSSKQGLGTEAFF.

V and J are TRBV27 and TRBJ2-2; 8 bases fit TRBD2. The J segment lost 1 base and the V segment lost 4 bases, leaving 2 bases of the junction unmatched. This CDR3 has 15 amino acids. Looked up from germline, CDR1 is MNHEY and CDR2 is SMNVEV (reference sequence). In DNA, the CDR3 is TGTGCCAGCAGTTATCTAGCGGGGAACACCGGGGAGCTGTTTTTT. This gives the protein CASSYLAGNTGELFF.

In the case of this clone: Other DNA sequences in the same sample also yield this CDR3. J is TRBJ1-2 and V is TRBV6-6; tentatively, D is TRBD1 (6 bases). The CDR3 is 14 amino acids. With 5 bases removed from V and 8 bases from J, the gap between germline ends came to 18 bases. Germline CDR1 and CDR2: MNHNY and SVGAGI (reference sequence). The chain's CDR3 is CASSPSDRVVGYTF. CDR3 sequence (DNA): TGTGCCAGCAGTCCCTCGGACAGAGTGGTAGGCTACACCTTC.

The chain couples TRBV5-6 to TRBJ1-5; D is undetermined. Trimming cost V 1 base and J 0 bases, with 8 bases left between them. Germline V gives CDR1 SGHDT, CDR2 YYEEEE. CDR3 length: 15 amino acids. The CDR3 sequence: CASSLYGLSNQPQHF. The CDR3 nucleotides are TGTGCCAGCAGCTTGTATGGACTTAGCAATCAGCCCCAGCATTTT.

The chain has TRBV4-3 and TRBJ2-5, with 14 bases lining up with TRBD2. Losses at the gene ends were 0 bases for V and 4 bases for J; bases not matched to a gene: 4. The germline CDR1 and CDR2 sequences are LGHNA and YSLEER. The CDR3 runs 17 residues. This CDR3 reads CASSQDGTSGGGETQYF. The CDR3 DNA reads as TGCGCCAGCAGCCAAGATGGGACTAGCGGGGGAGGAGAGACCCAGTACTTC.

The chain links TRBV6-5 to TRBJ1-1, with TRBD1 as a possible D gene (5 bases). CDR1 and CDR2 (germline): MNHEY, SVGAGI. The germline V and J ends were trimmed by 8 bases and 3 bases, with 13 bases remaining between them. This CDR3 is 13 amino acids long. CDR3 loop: CASGPDIDTEAFF. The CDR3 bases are TGTGCCAGCGGCCCGGACATTGACACTGAAGCTTTCTTT.

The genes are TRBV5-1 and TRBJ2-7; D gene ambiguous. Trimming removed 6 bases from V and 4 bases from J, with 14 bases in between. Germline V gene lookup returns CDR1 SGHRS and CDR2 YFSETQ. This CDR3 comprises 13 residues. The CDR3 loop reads CASNHDGVYEQYF. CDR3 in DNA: TGCGCCAGCAACCATGACGGAGTGTACGAGCAGTACTTC.

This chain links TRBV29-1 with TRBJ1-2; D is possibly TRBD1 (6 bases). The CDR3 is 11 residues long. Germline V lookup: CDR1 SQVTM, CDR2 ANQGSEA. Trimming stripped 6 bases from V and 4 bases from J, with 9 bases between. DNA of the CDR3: TGCAGCGTGAACAGGGTCTATGGCTACACCTTC. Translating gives CSVNRVYGYTF.

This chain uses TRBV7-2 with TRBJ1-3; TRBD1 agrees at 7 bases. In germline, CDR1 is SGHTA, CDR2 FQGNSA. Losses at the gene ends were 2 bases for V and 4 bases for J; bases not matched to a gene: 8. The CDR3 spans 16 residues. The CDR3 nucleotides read TGTGCCAGCAGCTTAAGAGTCAGGGGGTCAGGAAACACCATATATTTT. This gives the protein CASSLRVRGSGNTIYF.

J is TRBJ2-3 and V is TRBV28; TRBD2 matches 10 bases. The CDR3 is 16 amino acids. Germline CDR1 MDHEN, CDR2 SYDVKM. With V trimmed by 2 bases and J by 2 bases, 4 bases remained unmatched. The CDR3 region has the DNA TGTGCCAGCAGTTTAAGCGGGGGGGTAATCACAGATACGCAGTATTTT. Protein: CASSLSGGVITDTQYF.

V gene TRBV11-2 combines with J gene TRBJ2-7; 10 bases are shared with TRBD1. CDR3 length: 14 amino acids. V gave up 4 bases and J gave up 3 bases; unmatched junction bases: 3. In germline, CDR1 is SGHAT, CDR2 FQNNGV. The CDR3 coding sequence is TGTGCCAGCAGCTCCCGGGACAGGGGCTACGAGCAGTACTTC. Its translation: CASSSRDRGYEQYF.

In nucleotides, the CDR3 is TGTGCCAGTAGTCGGACGGACAATACGGGGCAGTACTTC. Residues: CASSRTDNTGQYF. V and J are TRBV19 and TRBJ2-7, with D perhaps TRBD1 (5 bases). Trimming cost V 5 bases and J 9 bases, with 17 bases left between them. CDR1 and CDR2 from the germline V gene are LNHDA and SQIVND (reference sequence). This CDR3 spans 13 amino acids.

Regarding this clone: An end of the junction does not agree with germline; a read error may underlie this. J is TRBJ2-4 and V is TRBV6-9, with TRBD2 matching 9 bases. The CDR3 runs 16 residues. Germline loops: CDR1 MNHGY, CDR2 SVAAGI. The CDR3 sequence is CASSERAGGPKNSQYF. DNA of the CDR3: TGTGCCAGCAGCGAAAGAGCGGGGGGTCCCAAAAACAGTCAGTACTTC.

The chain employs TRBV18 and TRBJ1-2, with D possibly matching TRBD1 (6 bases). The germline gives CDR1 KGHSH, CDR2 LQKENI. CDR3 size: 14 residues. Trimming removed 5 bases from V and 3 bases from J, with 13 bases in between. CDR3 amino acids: CASSIYRDDYGYTF. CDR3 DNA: TGTGCCAGCTCAATCTACAGGGACGACTATGGCTACACCTTC. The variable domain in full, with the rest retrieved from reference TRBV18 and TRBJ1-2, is NAGVMQNPRHLVRRRGQEARLRCSPMKGHSHVYWYRQLPEEGLKFMVYLQKENIIDESGMPKERFSAEFPKEGPSILRIQQVVRGDSAAYFCASSIYRDDYGYTFGSGTRLTVV.

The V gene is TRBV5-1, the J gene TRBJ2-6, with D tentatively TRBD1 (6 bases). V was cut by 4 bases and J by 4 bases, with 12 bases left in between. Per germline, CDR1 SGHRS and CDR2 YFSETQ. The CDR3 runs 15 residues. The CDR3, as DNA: TGCGCCAGCAGCAACACAGGGCCCGGGGCCAACGTCCTGACTTTC. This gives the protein CASSNTGPGANVLTF.

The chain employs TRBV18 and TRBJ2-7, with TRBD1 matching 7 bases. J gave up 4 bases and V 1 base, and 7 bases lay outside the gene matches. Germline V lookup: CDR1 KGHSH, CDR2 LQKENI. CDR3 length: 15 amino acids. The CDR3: CASSPRTGDLYEQYF. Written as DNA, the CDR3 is TGTGCCAGCTCACCACGGACAGGAGACCTTTACGAGCAGTACTTC.